The 5 T cell receptor beta chains reported below all come from one sample, sequenced in a study of cytomegalovirus exposure and HLA in healthy donors. 13 Jbeta primers and 60 Vbeta primers were used for the PCR. Measured with immunoSEQ multiplex PCR; TCRdb has only the in-frame clones, and not every one. The data show under 150,000 clones, with 70% to 80% seen just once and 5% to 7.5% held by the top ten. Sequenced sample: PBMCs. The receptors here all came from a woman in her thirties or forties in good health and CMV-seropositive.

The J gene is TRBJ1-2, the V gene TRBV7-8, with 8 bases lining up with TRBD1. CDR1 and CDR2 (germline): SGHVS, FQNEAQ. This CDR3 has 14 amino acids. Trimming at V came to 5 bases and at J to 0 bases, leaving 2 bases not matched to a gene. The CDR3 DNA follows: TGTGCCAGCAGCCAGGACAGGGCTAACTATGGCTACACCTTC. Translation gives CASSQDRANYGYTF.

The chain recombines TRBV5-5 with TRBJ2-1; TRBD2 agrees at 7 bases. Germline V gene lookup returns CDR1 SGHKS and CDR2 YYEKEE (reference sequence). Unmatched junction bases numbered 11, after V lost 4 bases and J lost 7 bases. The CDR3 extends over 15 amino acids. The CDR3 coding sequence is TGTGCCAGCAGCCCCCGGGACTACACCCTAAATGAGCAGTTCTTC. Translated: CASSPRDYTLNEQFF.

The chain links TRBV5-1 to TRBJ2-6, with 8 nucleotides matching TRBD1. Per germline, CDR1 SGHRS and CDR2 YFSETQ. This CDR3 comprises 23 residues. The V and J ends lost 7 bases and 0 bases, in that order; junction bases with no gene match: 27. The CDR3 sequence: CASGAWRPGGSYEGRSGANVLTF. The CDR3 region has the DNA TGCGCCAGCGGGGCGTGGCGGCCAGGGGGCTCCTACGAAGGGCGCTCTGGGGCCAACGTCCTGACTTTC.

A single count supports this clone. The chain carries TRBV5-1 and TRBJ2-1, with 8 bases aligning to TRBD1. Germline V gene data show CDR1 as SGHRS and CDR2 as YFSETQ. V shed 4 bases, J shed 6 bases, and the junction held 12 bases outside the gene matches. This CDR3 has 16 residues. This chain's CDR3 is CASSGSETGVPNEQFF. CDR3 in DNA: TGCGCCAGCAGCGGGTCCGAGACAGGGGTGCCCAATGAGCAGTTCTTC.

This chain connects TRBV9 to TRBJ2-4; 9 bases are a match to TRBD1. With 4 bases clipped from V and 1 base from J, the junction kept 6 bases outside the gene matches. Looked up from germline, CDR1 is SGDLS and CDR2 is YYNGEE. The CDR3 totals 16 residues. The CDR3 is CASSRDGQGAKNIQYF. CDR3 in DNA: TGTGCCAGCAGCAGAGATGGACAGGGGGCCAAAAACATTCAGTACTTC.